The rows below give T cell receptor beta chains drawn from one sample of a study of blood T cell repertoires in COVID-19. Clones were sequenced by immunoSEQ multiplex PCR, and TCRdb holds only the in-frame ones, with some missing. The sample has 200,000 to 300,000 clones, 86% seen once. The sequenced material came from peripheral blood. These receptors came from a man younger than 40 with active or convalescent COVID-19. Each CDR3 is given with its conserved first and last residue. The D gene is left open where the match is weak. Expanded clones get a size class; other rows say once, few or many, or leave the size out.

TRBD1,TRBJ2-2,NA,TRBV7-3,TGTGCCAGCAGCAACCACCCAGGGGGTCGAACCGGGGAGCTGTTTTTT,CASSNHPGGRTGELFF
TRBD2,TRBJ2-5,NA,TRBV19,TGTGCCAGTAGCGAACCTCAGCGGGGTGGAGAGACCCAGTACTTC,CASSEPQRGGETQYF
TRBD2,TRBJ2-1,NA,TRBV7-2,TGTGCCAGCAGCTTAGATATAGCGGGGCCCGGGTACAATGAGCAGTTCTTC,CASSLDIAGPGYNEQFF
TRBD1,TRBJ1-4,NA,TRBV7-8,TGTGCCAGCAGCCCCGGGACAGAGCATGAAAAACTGTTTTTT,CASSPGTEHEKLFF
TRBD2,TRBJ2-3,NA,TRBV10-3,TGTGCCAGCAACGGGGGGACCACAGATACGCAGTATTTT,CASNGGTTDTQYF
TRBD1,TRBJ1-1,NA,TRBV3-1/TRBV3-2,TGTGCCAGCAAGTTACAGGGGGTGAGCACTGAAGCTTTCTTT,CASKLQGVSTEAFF
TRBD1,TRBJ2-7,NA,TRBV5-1,TGCGCCAGCAGCTTGGGACAGGGGAACCACGAGCAGTACTTC,CASSLGQGNHEQYF
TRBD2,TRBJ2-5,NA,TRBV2,TGTGCCAGCAGTCCCAGGACTAGCCTGGAGACCCAGTACTTC,CASSPRTSLETQYF
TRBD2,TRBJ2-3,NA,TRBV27,TGTGCCAGCGGACTAGCGGGGTTCGTTGATACGCAGTATTTT,CASGLAGFVDTQYF
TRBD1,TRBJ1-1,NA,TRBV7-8,TGTGCCAGCAGCTTTAACAGGGGGTACACTGAAGCTTTCTTT,CASSFNRGYTEAFF
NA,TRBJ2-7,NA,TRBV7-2,TGTGCCAGCAGCCCCAGAGGATGGGAGCAGTACTTC,CASSPRGWEQYF
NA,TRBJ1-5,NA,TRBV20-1,TGCAGTGCTAGAGCCCCGGGAGCCCAGCATTTT,CSARAPGAQHF
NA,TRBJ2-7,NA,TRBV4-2,TGTGCCAGCAGCCAAGGGACAAGTCACGAGCAGTACTTC,CASSQGTSHEQYF
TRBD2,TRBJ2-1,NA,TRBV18,TGTGCCAGCTCACCTCCGGGACTAGCCTACAATGAGCAGTTCTTC,CASSPPGLAYNEQFF
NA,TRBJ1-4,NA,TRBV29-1,TGCAGCGGCTACTACGCAACTAATGAAAAACTGTTTTTT,CSGYYATNEKLFF
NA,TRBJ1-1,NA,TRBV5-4,TGTGCCAGCAGCGGCGCAACAGAGAACACTGAAGCTTTCTTT,CASSGATENTEAFF
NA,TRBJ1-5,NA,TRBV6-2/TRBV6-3,TGTGCCAGCAGCCGCGAGGGTTTGGGGGGGCTTTTGGATTTT,CASSREGLGGLLDF
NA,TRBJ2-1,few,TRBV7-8,TGTGCCAGCAGCCCATGGACAGAGTACAATGAGCAGTTCTTC,CASSPWTEYNEQFF
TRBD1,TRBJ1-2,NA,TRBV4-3,TGCGCCAGCAGCCATTCCGGGACAGGGGATCACTATGGCTACACCTTC,CASSHSGTGDHYGYTF
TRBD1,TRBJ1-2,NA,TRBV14,TGTGCCAGCAGCCAGACAGGGAACTATGGCTACACCTTC,CASSQTGNYGYTF
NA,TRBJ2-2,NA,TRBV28,TGTGCCAGCAGTTTCGGGGGAAACACCGGGGAGCTGTTTTTT,CASSFGGNTGELFF
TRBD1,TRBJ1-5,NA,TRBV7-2,TGTGCCAGCAGCTTAGGACAGGGGAGCAATCAGCCCCAGCATTTT,CASSLGQGSNQPQHF